This TCR beta chain was retrieved from a study of blood T cell repertoires in COVID-19. Here immunoSEQ multiplex PCR was the method, and the copy in TCRdb shows in-frame clones only, minus some. This table holds roughly 200,000 clones, approximately 80% found once. The CDR3 has 15 amino acids. V dropped 2 bases and J dropped 7; count of bases not matched to a gene: 6. Germline assignment: CDR1 MDHEN and CDR2 SYDVKM. The sequenced sample was peripheral blood. This chain uses TRBV28 with TRBJ2-1; 9 nucleotides line up with TRBD2. The sequence was obtained from a woman between 45 and 60 years old with active or convalescent COVID-19. Here the CDR3 reads CASSLRTSVGNEQFF. In DNA form, the CDR3 reads TGTGCCAGCAGTTTACGGACTAGCGTGGGTAATGAGCAGTTCTTC.